This T cell receptor beta chain originates from a study of blood T cell repertoires in COVID-19. Across the whole study: Researchers got acute and convalescent COVID-19 samples from the United States, Italy and Spain. T cells, B-cell-depleted T cells, or PBMCs supplied cDNA or gDNA.

The table came from immunoSEQ multiplex PCR; TCRdb's copy has only in-frame clones and leaves some out. The sample shows fewer than 110,000 clones, 87% of them seen only once. The sequenced sample consisted of peripheral blood. The TCR was taken from a human donor in a cohort sampled during active COVID-19.

The CDR3 sequence is CASRPTAGGEDEQFF. The CDR3 DNA follows: TGTGCCAGCAGGCCTACGGCGGGAGGTGAGGATGAGCAGTTCTTC. The chain carries TRBV7-9 and TRBJ2-1, with TRBD2 identical over 8 bases. Germline CDR1 is SEHNR and CDR2 is FQNEAQ (reference sequence). This CDR3 spans 15 amino acids. J lost 8 bases, V lost 6 bases, and 12 bases had no gene match.